These T cell receptor beta chains were read from a single sample in a study of beta chain features in type 1 diabetes. Assay: immunoSEQ multiplex PCR; the TCRdb copy retains only in-frame clones and omits some. In the table there are approximately 270,000 clones, approximately 14% of which are singletons. The material sequenced was naive CD4+ T cells from blood. These receptor sequences come from a man aged 30 to 45 with type 1 diabetes. CDR3s include the opening cysteine and the closing phenylalanine or tryptophan. A D gene is named only where the DNA matches it firmly. Clone size, where shown, is once, few, many, or a class for clones that have expanded.

CDR3 DNA: TGCGCCAGCAGCCCGGATTCGACTAGTCGCCAAGAGACCCAGTACTTC
CDR3 protein: CASSPDSTSRQETQYF
J gene: TRBJ2-5
V gene: TRBV5-1
D gene: -
clone size: -

CDR3 DNA: TGTGCCACCAGCAGAGAAGCACCCGCCTACGAGCAGTACTTC
CDR3 protein: CATSREAPAYEQYF
J gene: TRBJ2-7
V gene: TRBV15
D gene: -
clone size: few

CDR3 DNA: TGCAGCGCCCGGCCCAGGGTACAAGAGACCCAGTACTTC
CDR3 protein: CSARPRVQETQYF
J gene: TRBJ2-5
V gene: TRBV29-1
D gene: -
clone size: -

CDR3 DNA: TGTGCCAGCAGTGAGTGGCGGGTATCCTACGAGCAGTACTTC
CDR3 protein: CASSEWRVSYEQYF
J gene: TRBJ2-7
V gene: TRBV6-4
D gene: -
clone size: -

CDR3 DNA: TGTGCAAGTCGCTGGACAGGGCTTATGGACGAGCAGTACTTC
CDR3 protein: CASRWTGLMDEQYF
J gene: TRBJ2-7
V gene: TRBV12-2
D gene: -
clone size: few

CDR3 DNA: TGTGCCAGCGGCCGGAGGGCCTTGGAAGATACGCAGTATTTT
CDR3 protein: CASGRRALEDTQYF
J gene: TRBJ2-3
V gene: TRBV9
D gene: -
clone size: -

CDR3 DNA: TGTGCCAGCTCACCAAGACTAATAACCGGGGGAAATCAGCCCCAGCATTTT
CDR3 protein: CASSPRLITGGNQPQHF
J gene: TRBJ1-5
V gene: TRBV18
D gene: -
clone size: few

CDR3 DNA: TGTGCCAGCAGTTTTAGGGAGGGGAGCTCCTACGAGCAGTACTTC
CDR3 protein: CASSFREGSSYEQYF
J gene: TRBJ2-7
V gene: TRBV27
D gene: TRBD2
clone size: -

CDR3 DNA: TGTGCCAGCAGCCTCGACAGGGGCTATGGCTACACCTTC
CDR3 protein: CASSLDRGYGYTF
J gene: TRBJ1-2
V gene: TRBV7-9
D gene: TRBD1
clone size: few

CDR3 DNA: TGTGCCACCAGCAGATTTGGGACAAGCTCCTACGAGCAGTACTTC
CDR3 protein: CATSRFGTSSYEQYF
J gene: TRBJ2-7
V gene: TRBV15
D gene: -
clone size: -

CDR3 DNA: TGCAGCGTCGCCGGGACTAGCGGACACAATGAGCAGTTCTTC
CDR3 protein: CSVAGTSGHNEQFF
J gene: TRBJ2-1
V gene: TRBV29-1
D gene: TRBD2
clone size: -

CDR3 DNA: TGTGCCAGCAGCGTAAGTGCGGCCGGGGAGCTGTTTTTT
CDR3 protein: CASSVSAAGELFF
J gene: TRBJ2-2
V gene: TRBV9
D gene: -
clone size: few

CDR3 DNA: TGTGCCAGCAGTGCCTACTTCGGGGCCTACGAGCAGTACTTC
CDR3 protein: CASSAYFGAYEQYF
J gene: TRBJ2-7
V gene: TRBV6-5
D gene: -
clone size: few

CDR3 DNA: TGCGCCAGCAGCCCAACGAAGACAGGGAAAGACACTGAAGCTTTCTTT
CDR3 protein: CASSPTKTGKDTEAFF
J gene: TRBJ1-1
V gene: TRBV5-1
D gene: TRBD1
clone size: few

CDR3 DNA: TGTGCCAGCAGCTTGGACAGGGGGCTTGGGACCCAGTACTTC
CDR3 protein: CASSLDRGLGTQYF
J gene: TRBJ2-5
V gene: TRBV5-6
D gene: TRBD1
clone size: -

CDR3 DNA: TGTGCCAGCAGCCCCCTGGGGCAGAACACCGGGGAGCTGTTTTTT
CDR3 protein: CASSPLGQNTGELFF
J gene: TRBJ2-2
V gene: TRBV7-9
D gene: -
clone size: few

CDR3 DNA: TGTGCCAGTAGTATAGGCGGGACTAGCTTTTCTCCCAATGAGCAGTTCTTC
CDR3 protein: CASSIGGTSFSPNEQFF
J gene: TRBJ2-1
V gene: TRBV19
D gene: TRBD2
clone size: -

CDR3 DNA: TGTGCCACCAGCAGAGATTCAGCAGGGTGGAACACTGAAGCTTTCTTT
CDR3 protein: CATSRDSAGWNTEAFF
J gene: TRBJ1-1
V gene: TRBV15
D gene: -
clone size: -

CDR3 DNA: TGCAGCGTGGGACTCGGGACTAGCGGAAGCCAAAGCATGACAGATACGCAGTATTTT
CDR3 protein: CSVGLGTSGSQSMTDTQYF
J gene: TRBJ2-3
V gene: TRBV29-1
D gene: TRBD2
clone size: -

CDR3 DNA: TGTGCCAGCAGCTTAAGGGGGCCTCTCACCGGGGAGCTGTTTTTT
CDR3 protein: CASSLRGPLTGELFF
J gene: TRBJ2-2
V gene: TRBV7-3
D gene: -
clone size: -

CDR3 DNA: TGTGCCAGTAGTGTGATCGAGGCGACGGGTGGAGGTGAGCAGTTCTTC
CDR3 protein: CASSVIEATGGGEQFF
J gene: TRBJ2-1
V gene: TRBV19
D gene: -
clone size: -

CDR3 DNA: TGCGCCAGCAGCTTGCAGGGTCCGCAGTATTTT
CDR3 protein: CASSLQGPQYF
J gene: TRBJ2-3
V gene: TRBV5-1
D gene: -
clone size: few

CDR3 DNA: TGTGCCAGCAGTTTGATTACAGGGGGCGGGCCCGCTGACTTT
CDR3 protein: CASSLITGGGPADF
J gene: TRBJ1-1
V gene: TRBV6-1
D gene: TRBD1
clone size: -

CDR3 DNA: TGTGCCAGCAGCGCCGGGGGTGGACCTAACTACGAGCAGTACTTC
CDR3 protein: CASSAGGGPNYEQYF
J gene: TRBJ2-7
V gene: TRBV9
D gene: -
clone size: few

CDR3 DNA: TGTGCCAGCAGTTTAGAGGTTACCTACGAGCAGTACTTC
CDR3 protein: CASSLEVTYEQYF
J gene: TRBJ2-7
V gene: TRBV28
D gene: -
clone size: few

CDR3 DNA: TGTGCCAGCAGCCCGACGAGACAGGGGAGTTGGGGTACTGAAGCTTTCTTT
CDR3 protein: CASSPTRQGSWGTEAFF
J gene: TRBJ1-1
V gene: TRBV7-9
D gene: TRBD1
clone size: few

CDR3 DNA: TGTGCCTGGAGTTCGACAGGATTGAACACTGAAGCTTTCTTT
CDR3 protein: CAWSSTGLNTEAFF
J gene: TRBJ1-1
V gene: TRBV30
D gene: -
clone size: -

CDR3 DNA: TGTGCCAGCTCACCGCAGGACAGCAACACTGAAGCTTTCTTT
CDR3 protein: CASSPQDSNTEAFF
J gene: TRBJ1-1
V gene: TRBV18
D gene: -
clone size: -

CDR3 DNA: TGTGCCAGCAGCGTAGCAGGGTCGAACACTGAAGCTTTCTTT
CDR3 protein: CASSVAGSNTEAFF
J gene: TRBJ1-1
V gene: TRBV9
D gene: -
clone size: few

CDR3 DNA: TGTGCCACCAGCAGAGATGTAGGGGATTGGGGCAATCAGCCCCAGCATTTT
CDR3 protein: CATSRDVGDWGNQPQHF
J gene: TRBJ1-5
V gene: TRBV15
D gene: -
clone size: -

CDR3 DNA: TGTGCCAGCACCTCTGGAGGATCTAATGAAAAACTGTTTTTT
CDR3 protein: CASTSGGSNEKLFF
J gene: TRBJ1-4
V gene: TRBV6-5
D gene: -
clone size: -

CDR3 DNA: TGTGCCAGCAGCCCCTCGACTACGCCGAGGGAGCAGTACTTC
CDR3 protein: CASSPSTTPREQYF
J gene: TRBJ2-7
V gene: TRBV4-2
D gene: -
clone size: -

CDR3 DNA: TGCGCCAGCGGTATGACGGGGAACACCGGGGAGCTGTTTTTT
CDR3 protein: CASGMTGNTGELFF
J gene: TRBJ2-2
V gene: TRBV5-1
D gene: -
clone size: -

CDR3 DNA: TGTGCCAGCAGCAGACCGGGAAGGGCTCTCTCTGGGGCCAACGTCCTGACTTTC
CDR3 protein: CASSRPGRALSGANVLTF
J gene: TRBJ2-6
V gene: TRBV28
D gene: -
clone size: few

CDR3 DNA: TGTGCCAGCAGCGGAAGACTAGCGGGAGTTCAACGCGATGAGCAGTTCTTC
CDR3 protein: CASSGRLAGVQRDEQFF
J gene: TRBJ2-1
V gene: TRBV9
D gene: TRBD2
clone size: few

CDR3 DNA: TGCGCCAGCGCGGACAGGGAAGGAGGCGAAAAACTGTTTTTT
CDR3 protein: CASADREGGEKLFF
J gene: TRBJ1-4
V gene: TRBV5-1
D gene: TRBD1
clone size: -

CDR3 DNA: TGTGCCAGCAGCTTGGGGGGCACTAATGGAAACACCATATATTTT
CDR3 protein: CASSLGGTNGNTIYF
J gene: TRBJ1-3
V gene: TRBV5-4
D gene: -
clone size: few

CDR3 DNA: TGTGCCAGTAGTATGAAGGAAAGGGGGCAGGAGACCCAGTACTTC
CDR3 protein: CASSMKERGQETQYF
J gene: TRBJ2-5
V gene: TRBV19
D gene: TRBD1
clone size: -

CDR3 DNA: TGTGCCAGCAGCCCAATCCAGGGTCGGGCAACTAATGAAAAACTGTTTTTT
CDR3 protein: CASSPIQGRATNEKLFF
J gene: TRBJ1-4
V gene: TRBV7-9
D gene: -
clone size: -

CDR3 DNA: TGTGCCAGCAGGGGGGACAGATCTGGAAACACCATATATTTT
CDR3 protein: CASRGDRSGNTIYF
J gene: TRBJ1-3
V gene: TRBV6-6
D gene: TRBD1
clone size: few

CDR3 DNA: TGTGCCAGCAGCCAGAGCGGGAGTCTAGCCAAAAACATTCAGTACTTC
CDR3 protein: CASSQSGSLAKNIQYF
J gene: TRBJ2-4
V gene: TRBV28
D gene: TRBD2
clone size: once

CDR3 DNA: TGTGCCAGCAGGACAGGGGCCGGCTACACCTTC
CDR3 protein: CASRTGAGYTF
J gene: TRBJ1-2
V gene: TRBV2
D gene: TRBD1
clone size: few

CDR3 DNA: TGTGCCAGCAGCCCGGACAGGTACGAGCAGTACTTC
CDR3 protein: CASSPDRYEQYF
J gene: TRBJ2-7
V gene: TRBV7-2
D gene: TRBD1
clone size: -

CDR3 DNA: TGTGCCAGCAGCTTACAGGGGAATACCGGGGAGCTGTTTTTT
CDR3 protein: CASSLQGNTGELFF
J gene: TRBJ2-2
V gene: TRBV7-8
D gene: -
clone size: -

CDR3 DNA: TGTGCCAGCAGGGAACAGGGTGTGGACACTGAAGCTTTCTTT
CDR3 protein: CASREQGVDTEAFF
J gene: TRBJ1-1
V gene: TRBV6-5
D gene: -
clone size: -

CDR3 DNA: TGTGCCAGCAGCTTAGAGGCTAGCGGGAGAGGTACGCAGTATTTT
CDR3 protein: CASSLEASGRGTQYF
J gene: TRBJ2-3
V gene: TRBV7-2
D gene: TRBD2
clone size: -

CDR3 DNA: TGTGCCAGCAGGCTAGCCCTTGCAACTAATGAAAAACTGTTTTTT
CDR3 protein: CASRLALATNEKLFF
J gene: TRBJ1-4
V gene: TRBV2
D gene: -
clone size: -

CDR3 DNA: TGTGCCAGCAGTCCAGACAGGGGGTATCAGCCCCAGCATTTT
CDR3 protein: CASSPDRGYQPQHF
J gene: TRBJ1-5
V gene: TRBV2
D gene: TRBD1
clone size: -

CDR3 DNA: TGTGCCAGCAGTTTACAGGGGAACTATGGCTACACCTTC
CDR3 protein: CASSLQGNYGYTF
J gene: TRBJ1-2
V gene: TRBV28
D gene: -
clone size: few

CDR3 DNA: TGTGCCAGTAGTACGAGCGGCTATGAGCAGTTCTTC
CDR3 protein: CASSTSGYEQFF
J gene: TRBJ2-1
V gene: TRBV19
D gene: -
clone size: few

CDR3 DNA: TGTGCCAGCAGTTACCGTGGACTAGCGGGGAATGAGCAGTTCTTC
CDR3 protein: CASSYRGLAGNEQFF
J gene: TRBJ2-1
V gene: TRBV6-5
D gene: TRBD2
clone size: -

CDR3 DNA: TGTGCCAGTAGTATCAGGGATCAAGAGACCCAGTACTTC
CDR3 protein: CASSIRDQETQYF
J gene: TRBJ2-5
V gene: TRBV19
D gene: -
clone size: -

CDR3 DNA: TGTGCCTGGAGTCAACAGGACACCGGGGAGCTGTTTTTT
CDR3 protein: CAWSQQDTGELFF
J gene: TRBJ2-2
V gene: TRBV30
D gene: -
clone size: -

CDR3 DNA: TGTGCCTGGAGTGTACGGGGAGGCACAGATACGCAGTATTTT
CDR3 protein: CAWSVRGGTDTQYF
J gene: TRBJ2-3
V gene: TRBV30
D gene: -
clone size: -

CDR3 DNA: TGTGCCAGCTCCGAGACGACAGAGAACACTGAAGCTTTCTTT
CDR3 protein: CASSETTENTEAFF
J gene: TRBJ1-1
V gene: TRBV18
D gene: -
clone size: -

CDR3 DNA: TGTGCCACCAGCAGTGACACAGGTTCCTACGAGCAGTACTTC
CDR3 protein: CATSSDTGSYEQYF
J gene: TRBJ2-7
V gene: TRBV15
D gene: -
clone size: few

CDR3 DNA: TGTGCCAGCAGCCTTCGACAGGGGGTAGCAGATACGCAGTATTTT
CDR3 protein: CASSLRQGVADTQYF
J gene: TRBJ2-3
V gene: TRBV7-9
D gene: TRBD1
clone size: -

CDR3 DNA: TGCAGCGTTGGGGGCCGACAGGGAACCTACGAGCAGTACTTC
CDR3 protein: CSVGGRQGTYEQYF
J gene: TRBJ2-7
V gene: TRBV29-1
D gene: TRBD1
clone size: -

CDR3 DNA: TGTGCCAGCAGCCCGGGACTTGCCCTGGATACGCAGTATTTT
CDR3 protein: CASSPGLALDTQYF
J gene: TRBJ2-3
V gene: TRBV7-3
D gene: -
clone size: -